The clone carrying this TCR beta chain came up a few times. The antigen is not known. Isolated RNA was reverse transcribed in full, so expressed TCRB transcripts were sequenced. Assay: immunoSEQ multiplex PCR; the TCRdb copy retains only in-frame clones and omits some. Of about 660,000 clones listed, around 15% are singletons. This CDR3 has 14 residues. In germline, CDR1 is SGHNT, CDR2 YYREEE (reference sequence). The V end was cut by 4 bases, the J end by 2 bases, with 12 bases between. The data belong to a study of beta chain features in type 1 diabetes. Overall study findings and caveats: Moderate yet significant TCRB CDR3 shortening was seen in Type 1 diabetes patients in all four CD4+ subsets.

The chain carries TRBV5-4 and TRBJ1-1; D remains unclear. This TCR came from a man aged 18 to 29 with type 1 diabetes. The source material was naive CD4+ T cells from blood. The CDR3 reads CASSVARENTEAFF. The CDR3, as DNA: TGTGCCAGCAGCGTTGCGAGGGAAAACACTGAAGCTTTCTTT.